The clone carrying this T cell receptor (beta chain) has a count of ten or more. Trimming took 5 bases from V and 2 from J; bases not matched to a gene: 7. The CDR3 length is 15 residues. Germline CDR1 and CDR2: SGHTA and FQGNSA. Molecular barcoded adaptors covering alpha/delta and beta/gamma chains were used on about 0.4 ug RNA. TCRdb re-called the reads through MiXCR, storing one row per CDR3 protein. The repertoire includes 100,000 to 150,000 distinct CDR3 sequences, about an eighth of them detected once, and 8% to 13% sits in the top ten. This entry is derived from a study of read filtering for tumor transcriptome and immune sequencing. Study overall: R-ISS stage counts were 8 for I, 16 for II, about seven for III.

At the time of active disease, bone marrow was collected from every patient. The sample taken for sequencing was a population of CD138-negative cells sorted from bone marrow. The J gene is TRBJ2-5, the V gene TRBV7-2; 8 bases agree with TRBD2. The clonotype comes from a donor aged 40 or over with multiple myeloma. CDR3 nucleotide sequence: TGTGCCAGCAGCAGGATTAGCGGGGCTCAAGAGACCCAGTACTTC. Translated: CASSRISGAQETQYF. The variable domain in full, completed from reference TRBV7-2 and TRBJ2-5, reads GAGVSQSPSNKVTEKGKDVELRCDPISGHTALYWYRQSLGQGLEFLIYFQGNSAPDKSGLPSDRFSAERTGGSVSTLTIQRTQQEDSAVYLCASSRISGAQETQYFGPGTRLLVL.